This T cell receptor beta chain was found in a study of blood T cells in healthy people across ages. Study results and caveats: Calculation of diversity from one million T cells yielded estimates considered to be underestimates.

On this clonotype: Its antigen is still unknown.

Donation came from healthy Caucasian individuals in Russia who were aged about 6 to 95. With a J-beta primer mix and a sample-barcoded 5' primer, a second PCR ran 7 to 11 cycles. MiXCR, run by TCRdb on the 5' RACE reads, gives a single entry per CDR3 protein. The table shows under 2,000,000 distinct CDR3 sequences, with around 48% occurring only once. The TCR sequence derives from a woman in her forties in good health. The sample was blood.

The CDR3 sequence: CASTQDSPNEKLFF. The CDR3 DNA reads as TGCGCCAGTACGCAGGACAGTCCTAATGAAAAACTGTTTTTT. The rearrangement uses TRBV5-1 and TRBJ1-4, with D perhaps TRBD1 (6 bases). The germline gives CDR1 SGHRS, CDR2 YFSETQ. The CDR3 has 14 amino acids. V lost 8 bases, J lost 3 bases, and 14 bases lay in between.